This TCR beta chain was captured by sequencing in a study of blood T cell repertoires in COVID-19. Study summary: COVID-19 samples, acute and convalescent, were from the United States, Italy and Spain. Sample material is recorded as cDNA or gDNA derived from T cells, B-cell-depleted T cells, or PBMCs.

J was trimmed by 1 base and V by 1 base; bases with no gene match: 0. This CDR3 is built from 15 residues. Germline V gene sequence: CDR1 LNHNV, CDR2 YYDKDF (reference sequence). In the source study's methods: Estimated nucleated cell counts came from reference gene primer amplification. TCRdb's copy holds only in-frame clones and misses some; the assay was immunoSEQ multiplex PCR. The DNA gave D and trimming, while V, J and clone size come from that table. The sample holds roughly 250,000 clones; 79% are singletons and the top ten take approximately 4%. The gene calls are TRBV15 and TRBJ2-3, with 9 nucleotides matching TRBD2. The sequenced material came from peripheral blood. This clonotype originated in a woman in her thirties or forties with active or convalescent COVID-19. CDR3 residues: CATSRASGGTDTQYF. The CDR3 coding sequence is TGTGCCACCAGCAGAGCTAGCGGGGGCACAGATACGCAGTATTTT.